Presented here are 5 T cell receptor beta chains from one specimen sequenced in a study of type 1 regulatory T cells. Study-level points and caveats: Compared with non-Tr1 cells, Tr1 cells showed a narrower TCR repertoire.

TCRdb ran MiXCR on the reads and lists one entry per CDR3 protein. Of tens of thousands of distinct CDR3 sequences in the sample, about a fifth are singletons; the top ten hold 8.3%. These TCRs are of unknown antigen specificity. Specimen: cultured type 1 regulatory T (Tr1) cells, either the whole culture or a sorted fraction (not recorded which). These receptor sequences come from a human donor in good health.

This clonotype was counted ten times or more. The V and J genes are TRBV6-2 or TRBV6-3 and TRBJ2-5; D uncertain. Germline V gene lookup returns CDR1 MNHEY and CDR2 SVGEGT. V lost 2 bases, J lost 1 base, and 2 bases lay in between. The CDR3 runs to 12 residues. CDR3 bases: TGTGCCAGCAGTTACGGCCAAGAGACCCAGTACTTC. It encodes CASSYGQETQYF.

There are a few counts of this clonotype. V gene TRBV29-1 combines with J gene TRBJ2-7; D is undetermined. The V gene's germline CDR1 is SQVTM and CDR2 ANQGSEA. V was clipped by 4 bases and J by 1 base, with 11 bases between them. CDR3 length: 13 amino acids. The CDR3 DNA sequence: TGCAGCGTTGTGCGGCACCCTTCCTACGAGCAGTACTTC. The encoded protein is CSVVRHPSYEQYF.

This clonotype is termed medium-sized. V is TRBV5-1 and J is TRBJ2-1; tentatively, D is TRBD2 (6 bases). The CDR3 loop spans 14 amino acids. Looked up from germline, CDR1 is SGHRS and CDR2 is YFSETQ. Trimming stripped 4 bases from V and 5 bases from J, with 13 bases between. Written as DNA, the CDR3 is TGCGCCAGCAGCGTACTCCTAGCGAACAATGAGCAGTTCTTC. Protein product: CASSVLLANNEQFF.

This clonotype was seen a few times. The chain has TRBV4-3 and TRBJ2-3; D may be TRBD1 (6 bases). Trimming pared 0 bases from V and 9 bases from J, leaving 10 bases between. This CDR3 region has 13 residues. The germline gives CDR1 LGHNA, CDR2 YSLEER. CDR3: CASSQDLQGTQYF. CDR3 DNA sequence: TGCGCCAGCAGCCAAGACCTCCAGGGGACGCAGTATTTT.

This clonotype was seen only a few times. J is TRBJ1-1 and V is TRBV30; no reliable D call. V shed 4 bases and J shed 4 bases, with 7 bases lying between them. The CDR3 length is 11 residues. The V gene's germline CDR1 is GTSNPN and CDR2 SVGIG (reference sequence). CDR3 amino acids: CAWKGGTEAFF. The CDR3 DNA sequence: TGTGCCTGGAAGGGCGGCACTGAAGCTTTCTTT.